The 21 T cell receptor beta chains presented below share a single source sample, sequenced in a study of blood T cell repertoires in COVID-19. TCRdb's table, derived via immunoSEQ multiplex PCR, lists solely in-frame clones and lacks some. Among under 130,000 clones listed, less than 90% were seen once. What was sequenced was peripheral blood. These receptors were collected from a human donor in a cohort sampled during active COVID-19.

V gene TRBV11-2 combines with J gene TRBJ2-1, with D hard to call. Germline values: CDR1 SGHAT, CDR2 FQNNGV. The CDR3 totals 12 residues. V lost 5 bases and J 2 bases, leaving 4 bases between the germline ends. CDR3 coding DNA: TGTGCCAGCAGCCGAGCCTACAATGAGCAGTTCTTC. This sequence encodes CASSRAYNEQFF.

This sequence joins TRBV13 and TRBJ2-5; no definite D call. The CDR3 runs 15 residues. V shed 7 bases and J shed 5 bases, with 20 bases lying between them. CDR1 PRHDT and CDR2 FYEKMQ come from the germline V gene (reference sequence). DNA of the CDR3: TGTGCCAGCATAAGCGTAACTCCCTTTTGCGAGACCCAGTACTTC. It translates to CASISVTPFCETQYF.

The DNA for the CDR3 is TGTGCCAGCAGCCGGCCGGCGGTAGGACAGCCCCAGCATTTT. Translating it yields CASSRPAVGQPQHF. V and J are TRBV28 and TRBJ1-5; D not certain. Germline loops: CDR1 MDHEN, CDR2 SYDVKM. This CDR3 has 14 amino acids. The V end lost 6 bases, the J end lost 7 bases, and 16 bases lay between the germline ends.

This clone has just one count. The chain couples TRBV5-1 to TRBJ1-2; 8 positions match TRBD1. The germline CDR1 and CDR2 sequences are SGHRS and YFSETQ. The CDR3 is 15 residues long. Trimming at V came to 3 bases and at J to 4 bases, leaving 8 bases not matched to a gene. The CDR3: CASSSGQVGGYGYTF. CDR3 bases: TGCGCCAGCAGCTCGGGACAGGTCGGGGGCTATGGCTACACCTTC. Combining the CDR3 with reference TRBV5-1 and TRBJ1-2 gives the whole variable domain KAGVTQTPRYLIKTRGQQVTLSCSPISGHRSVSWYQQTPGQGLQFLFEYFSETQRNKGNFPGRFSGRQFSNSRSEMNVSTLELGDSALYLCASSSGQVGGYGYTFGSGTRLTVV.

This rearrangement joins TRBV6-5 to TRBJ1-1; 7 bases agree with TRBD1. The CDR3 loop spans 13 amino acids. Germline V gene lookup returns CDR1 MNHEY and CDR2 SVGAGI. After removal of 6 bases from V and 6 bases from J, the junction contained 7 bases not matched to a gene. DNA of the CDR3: TGTGCCAGCAGGCTGACAGGGAGCCCTGAAGCTTTCTTT. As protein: CASRLTGSPEAFF.

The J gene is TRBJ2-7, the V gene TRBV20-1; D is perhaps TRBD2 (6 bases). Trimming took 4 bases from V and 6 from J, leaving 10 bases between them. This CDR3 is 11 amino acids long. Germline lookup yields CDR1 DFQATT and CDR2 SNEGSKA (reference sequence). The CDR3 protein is CSANLAFEQYF. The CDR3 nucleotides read TGCAGTGCTAACCTAGCGTTCGAGCAGTACTTC.

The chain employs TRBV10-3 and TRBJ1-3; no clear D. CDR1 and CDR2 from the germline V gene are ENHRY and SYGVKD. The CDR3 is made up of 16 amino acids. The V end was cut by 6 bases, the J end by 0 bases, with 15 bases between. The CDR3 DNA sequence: TGTGCCATCAGGGAGCTCGGCGGCGGCTCTGGAAACACCATATATTTT. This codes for CAIRELGGGSGNTIYF.

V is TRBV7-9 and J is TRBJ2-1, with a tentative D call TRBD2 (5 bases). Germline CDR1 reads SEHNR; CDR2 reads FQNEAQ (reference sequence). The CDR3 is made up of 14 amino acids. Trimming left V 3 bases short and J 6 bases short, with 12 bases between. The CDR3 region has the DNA TGTGCCAGCAGCTTCGAGGGAGAACGCAATGAGCAGTTCTTC. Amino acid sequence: CASSFEGERNEQFF.

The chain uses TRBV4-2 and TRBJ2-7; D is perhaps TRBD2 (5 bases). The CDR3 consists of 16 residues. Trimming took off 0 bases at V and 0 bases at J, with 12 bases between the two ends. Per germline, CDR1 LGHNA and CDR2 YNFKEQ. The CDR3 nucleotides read TGTGCCAGCAGCCAAGATGAGCGGCCCAGCTCCTACGAGCAGTACTTC. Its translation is CASSQDERPSSYEQYF.

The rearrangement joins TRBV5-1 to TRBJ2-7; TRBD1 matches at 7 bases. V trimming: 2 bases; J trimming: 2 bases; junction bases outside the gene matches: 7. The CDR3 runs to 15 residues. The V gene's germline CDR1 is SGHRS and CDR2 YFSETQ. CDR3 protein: CASSFRQGTPYEQYF. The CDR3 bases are TGCGCCAGCAGCTTTCGACAGGGTACCCCCTACGAGCAGTACTTC.

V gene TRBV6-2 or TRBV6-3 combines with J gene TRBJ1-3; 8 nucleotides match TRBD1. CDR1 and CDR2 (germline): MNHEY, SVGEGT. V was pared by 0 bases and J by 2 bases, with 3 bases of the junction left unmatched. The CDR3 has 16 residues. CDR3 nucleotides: TGTGCCAGCAGTTACTCCGGACAGGGAGCTGGAAACACCATATATTTT. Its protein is CASSYSGQGAGNTIYF.

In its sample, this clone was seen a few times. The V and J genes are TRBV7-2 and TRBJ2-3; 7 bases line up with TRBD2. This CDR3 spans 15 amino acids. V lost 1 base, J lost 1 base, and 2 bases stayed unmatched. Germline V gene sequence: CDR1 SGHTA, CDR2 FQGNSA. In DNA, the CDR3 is TGTGCCAGCAGCTTAGGGAGCGGGGGCACAGATACGCAGTATTTT. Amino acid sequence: CASSLGSGGTDTQYF.

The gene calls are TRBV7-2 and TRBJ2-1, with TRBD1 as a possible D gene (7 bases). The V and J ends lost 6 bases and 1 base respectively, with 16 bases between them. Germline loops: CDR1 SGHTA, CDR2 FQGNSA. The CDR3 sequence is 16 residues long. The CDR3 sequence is CASSLGPGGSYNEQFF. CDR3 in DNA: TGTGCCAGCAGTCTCGGGCCAGGGGGGTCCTACAATGAGCAGTTCTTC.

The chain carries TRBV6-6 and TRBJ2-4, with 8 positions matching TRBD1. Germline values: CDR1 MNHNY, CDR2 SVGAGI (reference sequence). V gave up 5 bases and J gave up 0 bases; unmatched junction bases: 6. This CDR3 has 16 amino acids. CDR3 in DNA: TGTGCCAGCAGTGCCCAGGGGGCTATAGCCAAAAACATTCAGTACTTC. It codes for CASSAQGAIAKNIQYF.

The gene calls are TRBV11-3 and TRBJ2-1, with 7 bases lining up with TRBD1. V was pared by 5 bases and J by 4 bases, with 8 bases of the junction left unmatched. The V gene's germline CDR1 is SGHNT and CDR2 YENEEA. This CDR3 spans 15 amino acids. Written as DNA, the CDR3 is TGTGCCAGCAGCCGTGGACAGGATTTATACAATGAGCAGTTCTTC. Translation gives CASSRGQDLYNEQFF.

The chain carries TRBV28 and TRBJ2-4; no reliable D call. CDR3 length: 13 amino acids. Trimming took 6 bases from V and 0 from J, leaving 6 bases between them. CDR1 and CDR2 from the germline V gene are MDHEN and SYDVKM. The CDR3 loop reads CASSLLAKNIQYF. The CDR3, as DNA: TGTGCCAGCAGCCTCCTAGCCAAAAACATTCAGTACTTC. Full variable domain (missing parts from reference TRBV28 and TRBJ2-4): DVKVTQSSRYLVKRTGEKVFLECVQDMDHENMFWYRQDPGLGLRLIYFSYDVKMKEKGDIPEGYSVSREKKERFSLILESASTNQTSMYLCASSLLAKNIQYFGAGTRLSVL.

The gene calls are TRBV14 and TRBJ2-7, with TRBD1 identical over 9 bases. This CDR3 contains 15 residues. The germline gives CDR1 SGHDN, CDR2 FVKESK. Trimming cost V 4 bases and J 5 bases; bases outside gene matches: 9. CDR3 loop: CASSLSGTGPNEQYF. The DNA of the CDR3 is TGTGCCAGCAGCCTATCCGGGACAGGGCCAAACGAGCAGTACTTC.

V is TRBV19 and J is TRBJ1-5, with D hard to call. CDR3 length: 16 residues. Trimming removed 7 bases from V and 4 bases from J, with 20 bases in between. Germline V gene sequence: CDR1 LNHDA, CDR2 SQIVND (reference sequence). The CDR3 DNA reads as TGTGCCAGTACCCTAGACTCATTGGAAGGAAATCAGCCCCAGCATTTT. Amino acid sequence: CASTLDSLEGNQPQHF.

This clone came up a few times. The CDR3 DNA reads TGTGCCAGCAGCTTAAAGGGTAGCGGAAATGCCTACGAGCAGTACTTC. It yields the protein CASSLKGSGNAYEQYF. V and J are TRBV7-9 and TRBJ2-7, with D maybe TRBD2 (6 bases). The germline gives CDR1 SEHNR, CDR2 FQNEAQ (reference sequence). V lost 2 bases and J 2 bases, leaving 16 bases between the germline ends. This CDR3 contains 16 residues.

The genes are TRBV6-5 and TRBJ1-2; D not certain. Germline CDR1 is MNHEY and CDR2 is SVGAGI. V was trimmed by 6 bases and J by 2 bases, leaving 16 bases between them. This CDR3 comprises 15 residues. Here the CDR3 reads CASRPYVTKNYGYTF. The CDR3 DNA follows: TGTGCCAGCAGACCCTATGTGACAAAAAACTATGGCTACACCTTC.

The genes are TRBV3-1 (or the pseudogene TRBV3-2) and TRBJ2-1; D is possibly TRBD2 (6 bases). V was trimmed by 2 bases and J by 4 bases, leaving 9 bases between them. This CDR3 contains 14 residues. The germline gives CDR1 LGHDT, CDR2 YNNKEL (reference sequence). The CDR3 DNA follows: TGTGCCAGCAGCCAAAATGGGGGGTACAATGAGCAGTTCTTC. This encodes CASSQNGGYNEQFF.